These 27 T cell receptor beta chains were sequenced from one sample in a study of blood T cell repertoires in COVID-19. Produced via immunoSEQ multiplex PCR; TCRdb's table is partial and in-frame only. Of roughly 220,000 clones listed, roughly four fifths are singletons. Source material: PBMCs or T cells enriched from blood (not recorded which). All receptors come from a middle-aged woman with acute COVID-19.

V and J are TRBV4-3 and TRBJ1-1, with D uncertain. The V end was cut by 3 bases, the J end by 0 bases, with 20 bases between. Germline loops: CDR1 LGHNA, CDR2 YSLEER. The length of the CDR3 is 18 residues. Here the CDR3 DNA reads TGCGCCAGCAGCCAGCACCACGAGGTCAGCATAGTGAACACTGAAGCTTTCTTT. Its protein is CASSQHHEVSIVNTEAFF.

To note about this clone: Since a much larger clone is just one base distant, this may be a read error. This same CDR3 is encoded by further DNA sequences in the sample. The CDR3 sequence is CASSYSRVYNEQFF. As DNA, the CDR3 is TGTGCCAGCAGTTACTCGAGGGTATACAATGAGCAGTTCTTC. The chain is built from TRBV6-6 and TRBJ2-1, with D perhaps TRBD2 (5 bases). The ends were cut back, 0 bases at V and 4 bases at J, with 7 bases in the middle. There are 14 residues in the CDR3. Germline CDR1 MNHNY, CDR2 SVGAGI (reference sequence).

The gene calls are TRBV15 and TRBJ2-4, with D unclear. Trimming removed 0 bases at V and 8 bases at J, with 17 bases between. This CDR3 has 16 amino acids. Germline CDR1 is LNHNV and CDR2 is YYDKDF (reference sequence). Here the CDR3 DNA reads TGTGCCACCAGCAGAGATGGAAGTAGAAGTGGAGACATTCAGTACTTC. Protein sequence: CATSRDGSRSGDIQYF.

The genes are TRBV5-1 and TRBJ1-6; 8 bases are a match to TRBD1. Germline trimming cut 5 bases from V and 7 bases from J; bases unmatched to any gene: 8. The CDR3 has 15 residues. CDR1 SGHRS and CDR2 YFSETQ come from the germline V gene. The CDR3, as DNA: TGCGCCAGCAGGCTAGACAGGGGCTGGAATTCACCCCTCCACTTT. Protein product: CASRLDRGWNSPLHF.

The CDR3 DNA reads TGTGCCAGCAGTCCCAGCGGGGTGAGCTCCTACGAGCAGTACTTC. Its protein product is CASSPSGVSSYEQYF. V and J are TRBV6-5 and TRBJ2-7, with TRBD2 matching over 7 bases. Germline loops: CDR1 MNHEY, CDR2 SVGAGI. This CDR3 spans 15 amino acids. J gave up 0 bases and V 5 bases, and 7 bases lay outside the gene matches.

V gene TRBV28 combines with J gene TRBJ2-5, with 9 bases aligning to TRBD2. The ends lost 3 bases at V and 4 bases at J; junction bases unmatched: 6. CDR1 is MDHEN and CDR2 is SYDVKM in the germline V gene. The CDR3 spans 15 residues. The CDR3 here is CASSFVAGVPETQYF. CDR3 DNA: TGTGCCAGCAGTTTCGTAGCGGGAGTCCCAGAGACCCAGTACTTC.

The CDR3 protein is CASSLGTVNTEAFF. CDR3 in DNA: TGTGCCAGCAGCCTAGGGACAGTCAACACTGAAGCTTTCTTT. The chain links TRBV3-1 (or the pseudogene TRBV3-2) to TRBJ1-1, with 7 positions matching TRBD1. Germline CDR1 and CDR2: LGHDT and YNNKEL (reference sequence). The CDR3 sequence is 14 residues long. With 4 bases clipped from V and 2 bases from J, the junction kept 4 bases outside the gene matches.

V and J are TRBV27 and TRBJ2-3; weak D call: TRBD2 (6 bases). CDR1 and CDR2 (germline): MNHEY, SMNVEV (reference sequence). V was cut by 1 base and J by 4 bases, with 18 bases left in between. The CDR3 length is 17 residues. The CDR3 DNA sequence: TGTGCCAGCAGTTTATGGGGAGGAGCTGGGGCCTCAGATACGCAGTATTTT. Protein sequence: CASSLWGGAGASDTQYF.

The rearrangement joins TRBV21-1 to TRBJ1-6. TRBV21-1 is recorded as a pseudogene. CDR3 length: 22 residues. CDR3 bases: TGTGCCAGCAGCAAAGGACTGACTAGGCAGGTTGGATGGAGCTCCTATAATTCACCCCTCCACTTT. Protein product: CASSKGLTRQVGWSSYNSPLHF.

The DNA for the CDR3 is TGTGCCAGCTCTAGGGGAAACACAGATACGCAGTATTTT. Protein product: CASSRGNTDTQYF. V is TRBV9 and J is TRBJ2-3; D is perhaps TRBD1 (5 bases). This CDR3 contains 13 residues. With 7 bases removed from V and 2 bases from J, the gap between germline ends came to 11 bases. Germline V gives CDR1 SGDLS, CDR2 YYNGEE.

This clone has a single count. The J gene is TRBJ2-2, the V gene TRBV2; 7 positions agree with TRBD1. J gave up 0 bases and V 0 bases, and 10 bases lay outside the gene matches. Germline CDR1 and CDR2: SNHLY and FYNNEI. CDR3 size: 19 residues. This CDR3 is CASSEARGLGQPNTGELFF. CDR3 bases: TGTGCCAGCAGTGAAGCGAGGGGGTTGGGACAGCCGAACACCGGGGAGCTGTTTTTT. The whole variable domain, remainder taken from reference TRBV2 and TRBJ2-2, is EPEVTQTPSHQVTQMGQEVILRCVPISNHLYFYWYRQILGQKVEFLVSFYNNEISEKSEIFDDQFSVERPDGSNFTLKIRSTKLEDSAMYFCASSEARGLGQPNTGELFFGEGSRLTVL.

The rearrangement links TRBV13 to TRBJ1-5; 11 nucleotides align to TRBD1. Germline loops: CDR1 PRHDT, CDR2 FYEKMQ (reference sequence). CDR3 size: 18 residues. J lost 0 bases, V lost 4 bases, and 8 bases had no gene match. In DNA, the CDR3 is TGTGCCAGCAGCTCGTCCCGGGACAGGGGGGCTAGCAATCAGCCCCAGCATTTT. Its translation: CASSSSRDRGASNQPQHF.

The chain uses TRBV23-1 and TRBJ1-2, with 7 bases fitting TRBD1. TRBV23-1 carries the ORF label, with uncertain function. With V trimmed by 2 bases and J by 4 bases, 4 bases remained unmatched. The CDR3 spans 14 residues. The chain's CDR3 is CASSQGQGGYGYTF. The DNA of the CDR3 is TGCGCCAGCAGTCAAGGGCAGGGGGGCTATGGCTACACCTTC.

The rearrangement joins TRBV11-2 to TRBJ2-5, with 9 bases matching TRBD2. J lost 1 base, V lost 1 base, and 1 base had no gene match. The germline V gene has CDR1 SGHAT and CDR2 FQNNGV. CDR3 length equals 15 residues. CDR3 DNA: TGTGCCAGCAGCTTAGGACTAGCGGCCCAAGAGACCCAGTACTTC. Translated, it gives CASSLGLAAQETQYF.

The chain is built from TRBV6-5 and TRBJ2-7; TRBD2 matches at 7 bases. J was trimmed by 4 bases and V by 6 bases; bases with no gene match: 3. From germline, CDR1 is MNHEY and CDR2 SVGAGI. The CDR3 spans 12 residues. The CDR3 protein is CASRASGYEQYF. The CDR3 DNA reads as TGTGCCAGCAGGGCTAGCGGATACGAGCAGTACTTC.

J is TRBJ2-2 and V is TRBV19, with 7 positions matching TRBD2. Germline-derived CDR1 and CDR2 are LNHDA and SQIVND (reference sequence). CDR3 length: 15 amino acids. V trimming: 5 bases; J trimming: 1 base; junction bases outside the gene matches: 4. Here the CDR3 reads CASSRLALNTGELFF. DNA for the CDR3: TGTGCCAGTAGTCGACTAGCCCTGAACACCGGGGAGCTGTTTTTT. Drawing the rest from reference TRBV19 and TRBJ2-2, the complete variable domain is DGGITQSPKYLFRKEGQNVTLSCEQNLNHDAMYWYRQDPGQGLRLIYYSQIVNDFQKGDIAEGYSVSREKKESFPLTVTSAQKNPTAFYLCASSRLALNTGELFFGEGSRLTVL.

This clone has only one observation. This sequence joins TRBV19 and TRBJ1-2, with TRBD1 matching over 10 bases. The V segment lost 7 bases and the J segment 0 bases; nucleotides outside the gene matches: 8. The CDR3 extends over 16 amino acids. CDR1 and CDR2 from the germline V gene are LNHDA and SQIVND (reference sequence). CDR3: CASISAGTGANYGYTF. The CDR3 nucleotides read TGTGCCAGTATATCGGCCGGGACAGGGGCTAACTATGGCTACACCTTC. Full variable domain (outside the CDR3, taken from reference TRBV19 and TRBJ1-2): DGGITQSPKYLFRKEGQNVTLSCEQNLNHDAMYWYRQDPGQGLRLIYYSQIVNDFQKGDIAEGYSVSREKKESFPLTVTSAQKNPTAFYLCASISAGTGANYGYTFGSGTRLTVV.

In nucleotides, the CDR3 is TGTGCCAGCAGTCCCGCGGCGGGACTAGCGGGAGGGACAGCCAAAAACATTCAGTACTTC. This codes for CASSPAAGLAGGTAKNIQYF. The genes are TRBV3-1 (or the pseudogene TRBV3-2) and TRBJ2-4, with 16 bases matching TRBD2. Trimming at V came to 6 bases and at J to 0 bases, leaving 11 bases not matched to a gene. The CDR3 totals 20 residues. From germline, CDR1 is LGHDT and CDR2 YNNKEL (reference sequence).

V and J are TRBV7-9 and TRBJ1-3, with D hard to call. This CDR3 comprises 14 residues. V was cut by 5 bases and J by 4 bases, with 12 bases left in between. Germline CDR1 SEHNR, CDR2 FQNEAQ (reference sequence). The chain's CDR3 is CASSGGTAGNTIYF. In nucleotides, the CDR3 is TGTGCCAGCAGCGGAGGTACGGCCGGAAACACCATATATTTT.

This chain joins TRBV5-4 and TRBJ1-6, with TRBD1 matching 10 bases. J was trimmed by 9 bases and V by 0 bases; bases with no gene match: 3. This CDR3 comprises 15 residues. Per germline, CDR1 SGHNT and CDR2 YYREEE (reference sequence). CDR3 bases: TGTGCCAGCAGCTTGGCGGACAGGGGGACTTCACCCCTCCACTTT. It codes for CASSLADRGTSPLHF.

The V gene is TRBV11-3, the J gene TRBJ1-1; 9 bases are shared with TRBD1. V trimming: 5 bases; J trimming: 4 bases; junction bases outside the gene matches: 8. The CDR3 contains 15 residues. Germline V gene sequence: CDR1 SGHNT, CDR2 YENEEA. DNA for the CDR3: TGTGCCAGCAGCACAGGGGACAGGGTTAGCACTGAAGCTTTCTTT. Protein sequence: CASSTGDRVSTEAFF.

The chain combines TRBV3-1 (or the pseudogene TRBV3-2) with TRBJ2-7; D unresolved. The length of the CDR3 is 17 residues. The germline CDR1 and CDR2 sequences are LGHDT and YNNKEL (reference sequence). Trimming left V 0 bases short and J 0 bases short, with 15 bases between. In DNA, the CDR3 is TGTGCCAGCAGCCAAGAAGCGCTATTTGACGTCTCCTACGAGCAGTACTTC. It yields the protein CASSQEALFDVSYEQYF.

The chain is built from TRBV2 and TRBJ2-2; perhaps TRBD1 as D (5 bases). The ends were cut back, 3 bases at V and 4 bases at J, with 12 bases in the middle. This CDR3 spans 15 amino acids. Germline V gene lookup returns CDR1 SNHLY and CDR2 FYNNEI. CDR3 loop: CASSDGRVGTGELFF. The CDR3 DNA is TGTGCCAGCAGTGACGGCAGGGTTGGCACCGGGGAGCTGTTTTTT.

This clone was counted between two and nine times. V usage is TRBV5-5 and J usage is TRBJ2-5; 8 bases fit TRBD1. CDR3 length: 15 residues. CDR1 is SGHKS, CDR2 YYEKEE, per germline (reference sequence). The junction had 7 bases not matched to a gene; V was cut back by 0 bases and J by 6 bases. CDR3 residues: CASSLAGQEYKTQYF. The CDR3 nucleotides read TGTGCCAGCAGCTTGGCGGGACAGGAGTACAAGACCCAGTACTTC.

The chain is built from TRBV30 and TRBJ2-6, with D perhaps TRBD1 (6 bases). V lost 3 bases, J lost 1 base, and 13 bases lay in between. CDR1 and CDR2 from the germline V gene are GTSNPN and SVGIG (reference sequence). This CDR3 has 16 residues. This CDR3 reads CAWSPLTGSGANVLTF. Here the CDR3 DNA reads TGTGCCTGGAGCCCCCTAACAGGGTCTGGGGCCAACGTCCTGACTTTC. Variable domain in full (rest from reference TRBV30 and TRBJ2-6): SQTIHQWPATLVQPVGSPLSLECTVEGTSNPNLYWYRQAAGRGLQLLFYSVGIGQISSEVPQNLSASRPQDRQFILSSKKLLLSDSGFYLCAWSPLTGSGANVLTFGAGSRLTVL.

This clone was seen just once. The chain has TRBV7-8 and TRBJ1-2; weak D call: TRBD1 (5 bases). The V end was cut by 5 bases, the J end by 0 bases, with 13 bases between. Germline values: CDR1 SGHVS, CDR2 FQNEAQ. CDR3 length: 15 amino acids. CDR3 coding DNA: TGTGCCAGCAGCGGGGGACTCACCACTAACTATGGCTACACCTTC. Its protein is CASSGGLTTNYGYTF.

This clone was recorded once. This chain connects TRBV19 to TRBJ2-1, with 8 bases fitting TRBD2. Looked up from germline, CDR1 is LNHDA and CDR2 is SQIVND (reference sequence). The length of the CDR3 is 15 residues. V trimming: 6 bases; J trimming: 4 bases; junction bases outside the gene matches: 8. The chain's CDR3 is CASRGASGLYNEQFF. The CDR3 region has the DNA TGTGCCAGTAGAGGGGCTAGCGGGTTATACAATGAGCAGTTCTTC.